This T cell receptor beta chain was captured by sequencing in a study of PD-1 blockade in classical Hodgkin lymphoma. The CDR3 loop spans 11 amino acids. Germline V CDR1 and CDR2: MDHEN, SYDVKM. Trimming pared 3 bases from V and 7 bases from J, leaving 6 bases between. This table comes from immunoSEQ multiplex PCR, and its TCRdb copy is limited to in-frame clones, with some not included. The repertoire includes 100,000 to 120,000 clones, roughly nine tenths of them detected once, and 15% to 20% sits in the top ten. Each patient experienced a relapse that followed autologous stem cell transplantation, and brentuximab vedotin exposure varied.

The chain combines TRBV28 with TRBJ1-1; D unresolved. This clonotype was sampled from a human donor with classical Hodgkin lymphoma. This specimen consisted of peripheral blood mononuclear cells (PBMCs), obtained before the second cycle of nivolumab. CDR3 sequence (DNA): TGTGCCAGCAGTTTTCTTGGTGAAGCTTTCTTT. This codes for CASSFLGEAFF.